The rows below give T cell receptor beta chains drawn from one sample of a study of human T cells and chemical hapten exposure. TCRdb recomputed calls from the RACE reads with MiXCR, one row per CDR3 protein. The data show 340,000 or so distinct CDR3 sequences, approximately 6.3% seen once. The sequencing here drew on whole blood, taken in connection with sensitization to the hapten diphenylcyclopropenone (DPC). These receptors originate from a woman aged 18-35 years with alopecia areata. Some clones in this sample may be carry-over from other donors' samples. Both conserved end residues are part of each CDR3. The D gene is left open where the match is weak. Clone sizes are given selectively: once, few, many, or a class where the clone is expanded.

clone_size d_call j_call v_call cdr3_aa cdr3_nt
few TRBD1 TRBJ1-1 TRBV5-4 CASSGTGSIMDTEAFF TGTGCCAGCAGCGGGACAGGGAGTATTATGGACACTGAAGCTTTCTTT
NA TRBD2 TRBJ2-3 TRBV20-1 CSAQSGANTDTQYF TGCAGTGCTCAAAGCGGGGCGAACACAGATACGCAGTATTTT
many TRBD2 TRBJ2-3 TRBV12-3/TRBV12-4 CASSFWLAGSDTQYF TGTGCCAGCAGTTTTTGGCTAGCGGGGTCAGATACGCAGTATTTT
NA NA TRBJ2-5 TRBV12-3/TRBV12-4 CASSSGTKETQYF TGTGCCAGCAGTTCCGGGACCAAAGAGACCCAGTACTTC
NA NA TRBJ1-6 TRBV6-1 CASGRDGGWDSPLHF TGTGCCAGCGGGCGAGACGGGGGATGGGATTCACCCCTCCACTTT
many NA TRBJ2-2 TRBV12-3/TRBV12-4 CASSLGSPGELFF TGTGCCAGCAGTCTCGGGAGTCCGGGGGAGCTGTTTTTT
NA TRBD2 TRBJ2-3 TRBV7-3 CASSSLPPEGTSGSYTDTQYF TGTGCCAGCAGCTCGTTGCCCCCCGAGGGGACTAGCGGGTCCTACACAGATACGCAGTATTTT
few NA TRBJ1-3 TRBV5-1 CASSPTVLPGNTIYF TGCGCCAGCAGCCCGACTGTATTGCCTGGAAACACCATATATTTT
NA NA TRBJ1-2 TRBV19 CASSTSGRRSNYGYTF TGTGCCAGTAGTACCTCCGGGCGCCGAAGTAACTATGGCTACACCTTC
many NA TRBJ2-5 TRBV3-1 CASSRIPGRQKETQYF TGTGCCAGCAGCCGAATACCGGGACGTCAGAAAGAGACCCAGTACTTC
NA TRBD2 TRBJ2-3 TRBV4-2 CASSQVGSGGAADTQYF TGTGCCAGCAGCCAAGTTGGGAGCGGGGGGGCGGCAGATACGCAGTATTTT
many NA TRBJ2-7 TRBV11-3 CASSPRDGSYEQYF TGTGCCAGCAGCCCACGGGACGGATCCTACGAGCAGTACTTC
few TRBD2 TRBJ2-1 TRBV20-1 CSARDYSGGARDEQFF TGCAGTGCTAGAGATTACAGCGGGGGGGCTAGGGATGAGCAGTTCTTC
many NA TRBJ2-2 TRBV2 CASSEQASGTGELFF TGTGCCAGCAGTGAACAGGCGTCTGGCACCGGGGAGCTGTTTTTT
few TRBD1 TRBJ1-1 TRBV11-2 CASRGPPGQLNTEAFF TGTGCCAGCAGAGGGCCTCCGGGACAGCTGAACACTGAAGCTTTCTTT
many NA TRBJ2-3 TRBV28 CASRTTGVDTQYF TGTGCCAGCAGGACAACCGGGGTGGATACGCAGTATTTT
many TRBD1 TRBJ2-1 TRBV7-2 CASSLGQGGGEQFF TGTGCCAGCAGCTTGGGACAGGGCGGTGGTGAGCAGTTCTTC
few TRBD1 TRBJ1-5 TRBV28 CASSFLRGQGENNQPQHF TGTGCCAGCAGTTTTTTGCGGGGACAGGGGGAGAACAATCAGCCCCAGCATTTT
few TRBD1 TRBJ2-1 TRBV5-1 CASSSGGPGFF TGCGCCAGCAGTTCAGGGGGCCCCGGGTTCTTC
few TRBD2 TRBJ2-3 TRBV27 CASSFGGGSADTQYF TGTGCCAGCAGTTTTGGGGGGGGTTCGGCAGATACGCAGTATTTT
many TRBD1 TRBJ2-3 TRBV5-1 CASSLMIKGQGTDTQYF TGCGCCAGCAGCTTGATGATTAAGGGACAGGGCACAGATACGCAGTATTTT
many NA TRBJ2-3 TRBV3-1 CASSLGNTQYF TGTGCCAGCAGCCTTGGAAATACGCAGTATTTT
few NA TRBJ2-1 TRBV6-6 CASSYMDSSYNEQFF TGTGCCAGCAGTTACATGGACAGCTCCTACAATGAGCAGTTCTTC
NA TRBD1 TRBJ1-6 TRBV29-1 CSAKTGENSPLHF TGCAGCGCTAAGACAGGGGAAAATTCACCCCTCCACTTT
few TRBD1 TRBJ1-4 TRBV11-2 CASRGTGGEANEKLFF TGTGCCAGCAGGGGGACAGGGGGCGAAGCTAATGAAAAACTGTTTTTT
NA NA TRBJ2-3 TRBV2 CASSRRGSADTQYF TGTGCCAGCAGTCGCAGGGGTTCGGCAGATACGCAGTATTTT
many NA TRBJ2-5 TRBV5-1 CASSLGSTSADPYQETQYF TGCGCCAGCAGCTTGGGGTCCACGAGCGCTGACCCGTACCAAGAGACCCAGTACTTC
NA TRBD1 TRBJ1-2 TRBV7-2 CASSLDGQGDGYTF TGTGCCAGCAGCTTAGATGGGCAGGGGGACGGCTACACCTTC
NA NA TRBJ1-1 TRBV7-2 CASSPYLNTEAFF TGTGCCAGCAGCCCGTATCTCAACACTGAAGCTTTCTTT
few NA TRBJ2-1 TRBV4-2 CASSQDLRPDEQFF TGTGCCAGCAGCCAAGATCTAAGGCCCGATGAGCAGTTCTTC
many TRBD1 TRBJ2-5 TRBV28 CASSAITGGRETQYF TGTGCCAGCAGCGCGATAACAGGGGGCCGCGAGACCCAGTACTTC
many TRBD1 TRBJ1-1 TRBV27 CASRQQGSEAFF TGTGCCAGCAGGCAACAGGGGTCTGAAGCTTTCTTT
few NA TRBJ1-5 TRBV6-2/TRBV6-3 CASSYGGYNQPQHF TGTGCCAGCAGTTACGGGGGGTACAATCAGCCCCAGCATTTT
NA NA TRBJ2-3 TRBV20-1 CSSGQGWTDTQYF TGCAGCAGCGGTCAGGGGTGGACAGATACGCAGTATTTT
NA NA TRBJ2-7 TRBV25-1 CASKDAYSYEQYF TGTGCCAGCAAGGACGCTTACTCCTACGAGCAGTACTTC
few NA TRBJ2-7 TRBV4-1 CASSSFGGEQYF TGCGCCAGCAGCTCCTTCGGCGGCGAGCAGTACTTC
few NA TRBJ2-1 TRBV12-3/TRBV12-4 CASSFAVDEQFF TGTGCCAGCAGTTTTGCGGTAGATGAGCAGTTCTTC
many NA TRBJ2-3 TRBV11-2 CASSLDPPTSAIMYF TGTGCCAGCAGCTTAGATCCCCCTACTAGTGCTATTATGTATTTT
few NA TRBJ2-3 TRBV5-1 CASSLAGAQNTQYF TGCGCCAGCAGCTTGGCAGGGGCCCAAAATACGCAGTATTTT
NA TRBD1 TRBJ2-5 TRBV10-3 CAIRDTGEETQYF TGTGCCATCAGAGATACAGGGGAAGAGACCCAGTACTTC
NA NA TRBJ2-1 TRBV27 CASSLSWQRQDEQFF TGTGCCAGCAGTTTATCGTGGCAGCGGCAGGATGAGCAGTTCTTC
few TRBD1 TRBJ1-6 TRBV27 CASSVSDRGNSPLHF TGTGCCAGCAGCGTGAGCGACAGGGGTAATTCACCCCTCCACTTT
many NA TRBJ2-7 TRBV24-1 CATSDGGLTQGYEQYF TGTGCCACCAGTGATGGGGGACTGACCCAAGGGTACGAGCAGTACTTC
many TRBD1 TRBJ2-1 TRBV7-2 CASSLYRGLYNEQFF TGTGCCAGCAGCTTATACAGGGGGCTATACAATGAGCAGTTCTTC
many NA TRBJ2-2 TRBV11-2 CASSLVGVEAGELFF TGTGCCAGCAGCTTAGTGGGGGTGGAGGCCGGGGAGCTGTTTTTT
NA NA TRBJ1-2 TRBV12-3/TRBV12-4 CASIVGVRGYTF TGTGCCAGCATAGTGGGGGTTCGCGGCTACACCTTC
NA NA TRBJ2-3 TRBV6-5 CASSYSKTGLFTDTQYF TGTGCCAGCAGTTACTCGAAAACAGGGCTGTTCACAGATACGCAGTATTTT
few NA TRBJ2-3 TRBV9 CASSVGTFPITDTQYF TGTGCCAGCAGCGTAGGGACATTCCCGATCACAGATACGCAGTATTTT
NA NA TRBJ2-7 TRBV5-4 CASSSFSVEGQYF TGTGCCAGCAGCTCCTTTAGCGTTGAGGGGCAGTACTTC
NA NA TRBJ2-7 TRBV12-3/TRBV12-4 CASSFRADYEQYF TGTGCCAGCAGTTTTAGGGCAGACTACGAGCAGTACTTC